This T cell receptor (beta chain) is from a study of cytomegalovirus exposure and HLA in healthy donors. PCR used 60 Vbeta primers and 13 Jbeta primers. Libraries were prepared by immunoSEQ multiplex PCR; TCRdb keeps only in-frame clonotypes and omits some of them. Of fewer than 150,000 clones in the sample, 75% to 85% were seen once. The germline gives CDR1 SGHRS, CDR2 YFSETQ. The CDR3 totals 17 residues. V was pared by 2 bases and J by 1 base, with 18 bases between. Specimen: PBMCs. V gene TRBV5-1 combines with J gene TRBJ2-5; D unresolved. This receptor was identified in a middle-aged woman in good health and CMV-seropositive. The CDR3 DNA reads as TGCGCCAGCAGCTTTGGTGACAAGCCCTATACCCAAGAGACCCAGTACTTC. Protein: CASSFGDKPYTQETQYF.